The 15 T cell receptor beta chains below come from one sample, sequenced in a study of identical twins. From the 5' RACE reads, TCRdb called clonotypes with MiXCR, one entry per CDR3 protein. The table lists approximately 680,000 distinct CDR3 sequences, less than 9% of them singletons, with less than 2% in the top ten. This sample also belongs to another study, concerning yellow fever vaccine responses in identical twins.

Sequencing used PBMCs. Source of these receptors: a woman between 18 and 29 years old in good health.

The chain is built from TRBV12-3 or TRBV12-4 and TRBJ2-3; 10 bases agree with TRBD2. The CDR3 runs 15 residues. The trim removed 5 bases at V and 3 bases at J, leaving 5 bases unmatched. The CDR3 DNA is TGTGCCAGCAGTCTACTAGCGGGATTAACAGATACGCAGTATTTT. Its protein is CASSLLAGLTDTQYF.

This clonotype was recorded a few times. The V gene is TRBV4-1, the J gene TRBJ2-5; 10 positions agree with TRBD2. The germline CDR1 and CDR2 sequences are MGHRA and YSYEKL. The CDR3 spans 17 residues. Losses at the gene ends were 0 bases for V and 3 bases for J; bases not matched to a gene: 7. The CDR3 DNA follows: TGCGCCAGCAGCCAAGATAAGACTAGCGGGCGTGAAGAGACCCAGTACTTC. It codes for CASSQDKTSGREETQYF.

The chain carries TRBV2 and TRBJ2-5; D ambiguous. This CDR3 is 13 amino acids long. The V gene lost 1 base and the J gene lost 1 base, with 4 bases spanning the gap. Germline V gene sequence: CDR1 SNHLY, CDR2 FYNNEI. DNA of the CDR3: TGTGCCAGCAGTGAAGAGTTCCAAGAGACCCAGTACTTC. Its protein product is CASSEEFQETQYF.

This clonotype was detected many times. The chain links TRBV6-4 to TRBJ2-1; TRBD2 aligns across 12 bases. Germline loops: CDR1 MRHNA, CDR2 SNTAGT. The CDR3 sequence is 15 residues long. Trimming cost V 5 bases and J 7 bases; bases outside gene matches: 6. CDR3 protein: CASSLAGGPGNEQFF. Here the CDR3 DNA reads TGTGCCAGCAGTCTAGCGGGAGGGCCGGGTAATGAGCAGTTCTTC.

The DNA of the CDR3 is TGTGCCAGCAGTGATCCTGCCTCGGGGCCGTCCCAAGAGACCCAGTACTTC. Its protein is CASSDPASGPSQETQYF. The V and J genes are TRBV25-1 and TRBJ2-5; the D gene could be TRBD1 or TRBD2 (5 bases each). CDR1 and CDR2 from the germline V gene are MGHDK and SYGVNS. V lost 3 bases and J lost 1, with 18 bases in between. This CDR3 is 17 amino acids long.

The V gene is TRBV29-1, the J gene TRBJ1-2; no firm D call. Trimming removed 2 bases from V and 8 bases from J, with 9 bases in between. CDR1 and CDR2 (germline): SQVTM, ANQGSEA. CDR3 length: 11 residues. The CDR3 nucleotides read TGCAGCGTTGAATCAGGCTGGGGCTACACCTTC. This gives the protein CSVESGWGYTF.

This chain joins TRBV27 and TRBJ1-2; D unclear. Per germline, CDR1 MNHEY and CDR2 SMNVEV (reference sequence). Trimming stripped 7 bases from V and 0 bases from J, with 9 bases between. CDR3 length equals 13 residues. The DNA for the CDR3 is TGTGCCAGCAAGAACCTTCCTAACTATGGCTACACCTTC. It encodes CASKNLPNYGYTF.

This clonotype was found a few times. The chain joins TRBV29-1 to TRBJ2-7; D ambiguous. The CDR3 is 12 residues long. Per germline, CDR1 SQVTM and CDR2 ANQGSEA. V lost 7 bases, J lost 3 bases, and 13 bases lay in between. Here the CDR3 DNA reads TGCAGCGCCCGAGGTTCAGTCTACGAGCAGTACTTC. Translation: CSARGSVYEQYF.

This clonotype was detected many times. This chain joins TRBV5-1 and TRBJ2-2, with D uncertain. CDR1 is SGHRS, CDR2 YFSETQ, per germline. The CDR3 loop spans 14 amino acids. With 4 bases removed from V and 4 bases from J, the gap between germline ends came to 11 bases. The CDR3 nucleotides are TGCGCCAGCAGCCAGACGGGTGTCACCGGGGAGCTGTTTTTT. It yields the protein CASSQTGVTGELFF.

This chain links TRBV7-2 with TRBJ2-1; 8 nucleotides line up with TRBD2. Looked up from germline, CDR1 is SGHTA and CDR2 is FQGNSA. There are 15 residues in the CDR3. V trimming: 5 bases; J trimming: 9 bases; junction bases outside the gene matches: 12. CDR3 in DNA: TGTGCCAGCAGCCCACCGGGACTAGTAATTGGTGAGCAGTTCTTC. Translation gives CASSPPGLVIGEQFF.

The chain couples TRBV20-1 to TRBJ1-3, with D perhaps TRBD1 (5 bases). CDR1 and CDR2 (germline): DFQATT, SNEGSKA (reference sequence). Trimming left V 0 bases short and J 3 bases short, with 15 bases between. The CDR3 length is 16 residues. This chain's CDR3 is CSAREGEGIGGNTIYF. CDR3 in DNA: TGCAGTGCTAGAGAGGGGGAGGGGATCGGTGGAAACACCATATATTTT.

This clonotype appeared a few times. The chain uses TRBV6-1 and TRBJ1-5, with TRBD1 matching 10 bases. After removal of 10 bases from V and 1 base from J, the junction contained 7 bases not matched to a gene. Germline V gives CDR1 MNHNS, CDR2 SASEGT. The CDR3 has 15 amino acids. The CDR3 DNA reads as TGTGCCATCGCAAGACAGGGGGCAAGCAATCAGCCCCAGCATTTT. This encodes CAIARQGASNQPQHF.

This clonotype was seen repeatedly, ten times or more. This chain uses TRBV7-3 with TRBJ2-1, with D perhaps matching TRBD1 (7 bases). CDR3 length: 15 amino acids. Deletions cut 2 bases from V and 3 bases from J, with 11 bases between. Per germline, CDR1 SGHTA and CDR2 FQGTGA. The CDR3 is CASSLGRGDYNEQFF. In DNA, the CDR3 is TGTGCCAGCAGCTTAGGCAGGGGGGACTACAATGAGCAGTTCTTC.

The V gene is TRBV28, the J gene TRBJ2-7; D perhaps matches TRBD2 (7 bases). CDR1 is MDHEN, CDR2 SYDVKM, per germline. The CDR3 has 16 amino acids. Trimming stripped 5 bases from V and 2 bases from J, with 19 bases between. CDR3 nucleotides: TGTGCCAGCAGTCCCGAGCGTTTAGGGGGGGCCTACGAGCAGTACTTC. Translated, it gives CASSPERLGGAYEQYF.

The chain uses TRBV7-8 and TRBJ2-7, with TRBD2 matching 9 bases. CDR1 and CDR2 (germline): SGHVS, FQNEAQ. CDR3 length: 14 residues. V gave up 3 bases and J gave up 5 bases; unmatched junction bases: 5. In nucleotides, the CDR3 is TGTGCCAGCAGCTTCTGGGCGGGAGGGGACGAGCAGTACTTC. Amino acids: CASSFWAGGDEQYF. Together with reference TRBV7-8 and TRBJ2-7, the CDR3 gives the full variable domain: GAGVSQSPRYKVAKRGQDVALRCDPISGHVSLFWYQQALGQGPEFLTYFQNEAQLDKSGLPSDRFFAERPEGSVSTLKIQRTQQEDSAVYLCASSFWAGGDEQYFGPGTRLTVT.